These 30 T cell receptor beta chains were all obtained from the same sample, sequenced in a study of neurological immune-mediated disorders. MiXCR was run by TCRdb on the 5' RACE reads, yielding one entry per CDR3 protein. This table has 65,000 to 90,000 distinct CDR3 sequences, about a tenth appearing once. The sequenced sample was PBMCs. These receptors all stem from a man between 40 and 49 years old in good health.

This clonotype was counted at least ten times. The chain uses TRBV29-1 and TRBJ2-4, with D perhaps matching TRBD2 (5 bases). Germline values: CDR1 SQVTM, CDR2 ANQGSEA. V shed 4 bases and J shed 0 bases, with 7 bases lying between them. The length of the CDR3 is 13 residues. The CDR3 sequence: CSVAGVAKNIQYF. The CDR3 nucleotides are TGCAGCGTTGCCGGGGTAGCCAAAAACATTCAGTACTTC.

The table lists this clonotype with a few counts. The V and J genes are TRBV5-6 and TRBJ2-5, with no clear D. The V end was cut by 3 bases, the J end by 2 bases, with 8 bases between. Germline values: CDR1 SGHDT, CDR2 YYEEEE. This CDR3 region has 13 residues. Here the CDR3 DNA reads TGTGCCAGCAGCTGGACCCTTCAAGAGACCCAGTACTTC. Translation: CASSWTLQETQYF.

This clonotype has a count of ten or more. The chain recombines TRBV21-1 with TRBJ2-7; the DNA was not compared with TRBD2, the D call given in the table. TRBV21-1 is a recognized pseudogene. The CDR3 is made up of 18 amino acids. The CDR3 reads CASSKDWASGRAPYEQYF. In nucleotides, the CDR3 is TGTGCCAGCAGCAAAGACTGGGCTAGCGGGAGGGCCCCCTACGAGCAGTACTTC.

This clonotype was detected only once. Just one base apart from a much larger clone, this may be a read error. The chain recombines TRBV18 with TRBJ2-5, with a weak D call TRBD2 (5 bases). From germline, CDR1 is KGHSH and CDR2 LQKENI. This CDR3 has 13 amino acids. V gave up 2 bases and J gave up 10 bases, with 14 bases separating them. DNA for the CDR3: TGTGCCAGCTCACCATTGGACTGGGCGGGCCAGTACTTC. Translated, it gives CASSPLDWAGQYF.

This clonotype appeared many times. The J gene is TRBJ2-3, the V gene TRBV20-1; 7 positions match TRBD2. This CDR3 has 17 residues. Trimming at V came to 4 bases and at J to 0 bases, leaving 13 bases not matched to a gene. CDR1 and CDR2 from the germline V gene are DFQATT and SNEGSKA (reference sequence). Here the CDR3 reads CSAMRSPAGHSTDTQYF. The DNA of the CDR3 is TGCAGTGCTATGCGCTCCCCAGCGGGGCATAGCACAGATACGCAGTATTTT.

This clonotype was found many times. The rearrangement joins TRBV5-1 to TRBJ1-2; D perhaps matches TRBD1 (5 bases). This CDR3 region has 13 residues. CDR1 and CDR2 (germline): SGHRS, YFSETQ. Trimming took off 2 bases at V and 5 bases at J, with 10 bases between the two ends. CDR3: CASSFGAIYGYTF. CDR3 coding DNA: TGCGCCAGCAGCTTCGGGGCAATTTATGGCTACACCTTC.

This clonotype came up many times. The chain has TRBV6-5 and TRBJ2-7; TRBD2 agrees at 12 bases. The CDR3 is 14 amino acids. J lost 4 bases, V lost 6 bases, and 4 bases had no gene match. The germline V gene encodes CDR1 MNHEY and CDR2 SVGAGI. CDR3 sequence (DNA): TGTGCCAGCAGCCGACTAGCGGGAGAGTACGAGCAGTACTTC. This encodes CASSRLAGEYEQYF.

This clonotype was seen ten or more times. The chain couples TRBV7-3 to TRBJ2-3; TRBD1 matches 7 bases. This CDR3 has 15 residues. After removal of 5 bases from V and 5 bases from J, the junction contained 10 bases not matched to a gene. Germline V lookup: CDR1 SGHTA, CDR2 FQGTGA. The CDR3, as DNA: TGTGCCAGCAGCCCCACCGGGACAGATGAAGATACGCAGTATTTT. Its protein is CASSPTGTDEDTQYF.

This clonotype was found many times. The V gene is TRBV6-4, the J gene TRBJ1-4; D might be TRBD1 (5 bases). The CDR3 is 14 amino acids. Trimming took off 0 bases at V and 8 bases at J, with 10 bases between the two ends. The germline V gene encodes CDR1 MRHNA and CDR2 SNTAGT. In DNA form, the CDR3 reads TGTGCCAGCAGTGACTCGATGGGGGGAGAAAAACTGTTTTTT. The encoded protein is CASSDSMGGEKLFF.

The V call is TRBV7-9, the J call TRBJ2-1, with D possibly matching TRBD2 (6 bases). The CDR3 consists of 13 residues. The germline V gene encodes CDR1 SEHNR and CDR2 FQNEAQ (reference sequence). V lost 1 base and J 15 bases, leaving 16 bases between the germline ends. The CDR3 is CASSLVLGDLPFF. The CDR3 nucleotides read TGTGCCAGCAGCTTAGTGCTTGGGGACTTGCCGTTCTTC.

This clonotype was seen repeatedly, ten times or more. The V gene is TRBV24-1, the J gene TRBJ2-7; tentatively, D is TRBD1 (5 bases). The V end was cut by 6 bases, the J end by 3 bases, with 5 bases between. Germline CDR1 is KGHDR and CDR2 is SFDVKD. The CDR3 is made up of 11 amino acids. The CDR3 nucleotides read TGTGCCACCAGTCAGGGCTACGAGCAGTACTTC. Amino acid sequence: CATSQGYEQYF.

The V call is TRBV24-1, the J call TRBJ2-1; 7 positions match TRBD2. Germline CDR1 and CDR2: KGHDR and SFDVKD. V lost 0 bases, J lost 7 bases, and 8 bases stayed unmatched. The CDR3 consists of 16 residues. CDR3 bases: TGTGCCACCAGTGATTTGGCCGCGGGAGCAGTGAATGAGCAGTTCTTC. Protein: CATSDLAAGAVNEQFF.

This clonotype was counted at least ten times. This chain connects TRBV5-5 to TRBJ1-2, with TRBD1 as a possible D gene (6 bases). The CDR3 spans 15 residues. Germline loops: CDR1 SGHKS, CDR2 YYEKEE (reference sequence). The V and J ends lost 4 bases and 2 bases respectively, with 15 bases between them. The CDR3 is CASSPGTGRNYGYTF. The CDR3 DNA sequence: TGTGCCAGCAGCCCCGGTACAGGGAGGAACTATGGCTACACCTTC.

This clonotype was counted at least ten times. The chain is built from TRBV15 and TRBJ2-6; D is unresolved. Germline-derived CDR1 and CDR2 are LNHNV and YYDKDF (reference sequence). The CDR3 extends over 18 amino acids. V was cut by 0 bases and J by 0 bases, with 12 bases left in between. CDR3: CATSRDSRRRSGANVLTF. The CDR3 nucleotides read TGTGCCACCAGCAGAGACAGCCGTCGACGCTCTGGGGCCAACGTCCTGACTTTC.

This clonotype was counted ten times or more. The chain is built from TRBV19 and TRBJ1-3; no reliable D call. V lost 6 bases to trimming and J lost 0 bases, with 3 bases between them. Germline V gene data show CDR1 as LNHDA and CDR2 as SQIVND (reference sequence). The CDR3 loop spans 12 amino acids. CDR3 region: CASSPSGNTIYF. For the CDR3, the DNA is TGTGCCAGTAGCCCCTCTGGAAACACCATATATTTT. The full variable domain, completed using reference TRBV19 and TRBJ1-3, is DGGITQSPKYLFRKEGQNVTLSCEQNLNHDAMYWYRQDPGQGLRLIYYSQIVNDFQKGDIAEGYSVSREKKESFPLTVTSAQKNPTAFYLCASSPSGNTIYFGEGSWLTVV.

This clonotype was recorded many times. The chain carries TRBV12-3 or TRBV12-4 and TRBJ2-2; either TRBD1 or TRBD2 may fit D (5 bases each). The ends were cut back, 2 bases at V and 1 base at J, with 23 bases in the middle. The CDR3 is 20 amino acids. CDR3: CASSLTPGRGETGNTGELFF. The CDR3 region has the DNA TGTGCCAGCAGTTTAACTCCGGGACGGGGAGAAACGGGGAACACCGGGGAGCTGTTTTTT.

The CDR3 loop is CAISASRDSDTQYF. The CDR3, as DNA: TGTGCCATCAGTGCGTCCCGGGACTCAGATACGCAGTATTTT. The V call is TRBV10-3, the J call TRBJ2-3, with D possibly TRBD2 on 6 matching bases. Between the trimmed V and J ends, which lost 4 bases and 4 bases, there was a span of 12 bases. Germline CDR1 ENHRY, CDR2 SYGVKD. The CDR3 length is 14 residues.

This clonotype was recorded many times. DNA for the CDR3: TGCGCCAGCAGCCCCGGGGCGGGACAGGGCGATGAGCAGTTCTTC. Translated: CASSPGAGQGDEQFF. The chain links TRBV5-1 to TRBJ2-1; 9 bases map to TRBD1. Germline-derived CDR1 and CDR2 are SGHRS and YFSETQ. V lost 4 bases and J lost 8; bases outside the gene matches: 10. The CDR3 covers 15 residues.

There are many counts of this clonotype. The chain carries TRBV6-5 and TRBJ2-7; 11 bases align to TRBD1. The CDR3 is 15 amino acids. Germline loops: CDR1 MNHEY, CDR2 SVGAGI. V trimming: 4 bases; J trimming: 2 bases; junction bases outside the gene matches: 4. CDR3 residues: CASSSPGQGAYEQYF. In DNA, the CDR3 is TGTGCCAGCAGTTCCCCGGGACAGGGGGCCTACGAGCAGTACTTC.

This clonotype was seen repeatedly, ten times or more. This chain links TRBV6-5 with TRBJ2-4, with TRBD1 matching 9 bases. The germline CDR1 and CDR2 sequences are MNHEY and SVGAGI. The CDR3 covers 16 residues. J was trimmed by 1 base and V by 4 bases; bases with no gene match: 5. The CDR3 sequence: CASSSLGQGAKNIQYF. CDR3 bases: TGTGCCAGCAGTTCCCTCGGACAGGGGGCCAAAAACATTCAGTACTTC.

This clonotype was seen at least ten times. The chain has TRBV6-6 and TRBJ2-2; the D gene is possibly TRBD1 (5 bases). Germline values: CDR1 MNHNY, CDR2 SVGAGI (reference sequence). The V end was cut by 2 bases, the J end by 5 bases, with 15 bases between. CDR3 size: 16 residues. The CDR3 DNA reads TGTGCCAGCAGTTACCAGTCAGCACGGACAACCGGGGAGCTGTTTTTT. This translates into CASSYQSARTTGELFF.

This clonotype was counted at least ten times. J is TRBJ1-3 and V is TRBV5-1, with D unresolved. Trimming cost V 4 bases and J 4 bases, with 9 bases left between them. CDR3 length: 13 residues. Germline CDR1 SGHRS, CDR2 YFSETQ. Here the CDR3 reads CASSPAGGNTIYF. For the CDR3, the DNA is TGCGCCAGCAGCCCGGCGGGGGGAAACACCATATATTTT.

This clonotype was seen many times. The chain uses TRBV9 and TRBJ1-6, with D perhaps matching TRBD1 (5 bases). CDR3 length: 15 amino acids. Germline CDR1 is SGDLS and CDR2 is YYNGEE. V lost 0 bases, J lost 8 bases, and 12 bases lay in between. CDR3 nucleotides: TGTGCCAGCAGCGTAGGGAGGGGCCGGGATTCACCCCTCCACTTT. It codes for CASSVGRGRDSPLHF.

This clonotype is deemed medium-sized. The CDR3 coding sequence is TGTGCCAGCGACGCTACAGGGAATGCCGATGCGGCTTTCTTT. This translates into CASDATGNADAAFF. The chain recombines TRBV28 with TRBJ1-1; TRBD1 might be the D (6 bases). The CDR3 totals 14 residues. V was pared by 8 bases and J by 11 bases, with 24 bases between. CDR1 MDHEN and CDR2 SYDVKM come from the germline V gene.

J is TRBJ2-1 and V is TRBV7-2, with TRBD2 matching 7 bases. CDR3 length equals 16 residues. CDR1 and CDR2 (germline): SGHTA, FQGNSA. The V segment lost 2 bases and the J segment 2 bases; nucleotides outside the gene matches: 6. CDR3 amino acids: CASSLMGGGTYNEQFF. The CDR3 DNA is TGTGCCAGCAGCTTAATGGGGGGGGGGACCTACAATGAGCAGTTCTTC.

This clonotype was counted only a few times. The V call is TRBV29-1, the J call TRBJ2-3; D gene uncertain. Trimming removed 5 bases from V and 2 bases from J, with 8 bases in between. Germline loops: CDR1 SQVTM, CDR2 ANQGSEA. The CDR3 length is 12 residues. CDR3 region: CSVNGYTDTQYF. CDR3 coding DNA: TGCAGCGTTAATGGGTACACAGATACGCAGTATTTT.

This clonotype was found many times. At one end, the junction sequence differs from germline, possibly due to a read error. The chain has TRBV5-6 and TRBJ2-5; 15 nucleotides align to TRBD2. Germline CDR1 is SGHDT and CDR2 is YYEEEE. The length of the CDR3 is 14 residues. CDR3 DNA: TGTGCCAGCAGCTTGGGGACTAGCGGGGGGGCCTTCGACTTC. This sequence encodes CASSLGTSGGAFDF. Based on the CDR3 plus reference TRBV5-6 and TRBJ2-5, the full variable domain is DAGVTQSPTHLIKTRGQQVTLRCSPKSGHDTVSWYQQALGQGPQFIFQYYEEEERQRGNFPDRFSGHQFPNYSSELNVNALLLGDSALYLCASSLGTSGGAFDFGPGTRLLVL.

Regarding this clonotype: The junction does not match germline at one end; this may be a read error. The V gene is TRBV6-1, the J gene TRBJ1-1; no reliable D call. Germline values: CDR1 MNHNS, CDR2 SASEGT. CDR3 size: 14 residues. The CDR3 loop reads CASRENPPPSQAFF. The CDR3 DNA reads as TGTGCCAGCAGAGAAAACCCCCCGCCGAGCCAAGCTTTCTTC.

To note about this clonotype: This may come from a read error, since a much larger clone is one base off. V usage is TRBV5-1 and J usage is TRBJ2-1; the D is unclear. Germline V gene lookup returns CDR1 SGHRS and CDR2 YFSETQ. This CDR3 spans 13 amino acids. The V and J ends lost 0 bases and 4 bases respectively, with 5 bases between them. For the CDR3, the DNA is TGCGCCAGCAGCTTGGAGTGTTACAATGAGCAGTTCTTC. Translation gives CASSLECYNEQFF.

Ten or more counts support this clonotype. This sequence joins TRBV3-1 and TRBJ2-7; TRBD2 aligns across 14 bases. Germline V gene data show CDR1 as LGHDT and CDR2 as YNNKEL (reference sequence). V lost 3 bases, J lost 7 bases, and 5 bases stayed unmatched. This CDR3 comprises 15 residues. The CDR3 loop reads CASSQRLAGGTEQYF. The DNA for the CDR3 is TGTGCCAGCAGCCAGCGACTAGCGGGAGGGACGGAGCAGTACTTC.